These 3 T cell receptor beta chains were all obtained from the same sample, sequenced in a study of T cells expressing NK-cell markers (TCRdb year 2020). To prepare the library, 5' RACE was applied. Instrument on record: Illumina HiSeq 2000. TCRdb reprocessed the reads, reporting each CDR3 protein sequence once and no DNA. The sample table gives about 260,000 distinct CDR3 sequences. About 0.39% of the sample is held by the ten biggest clonotypes. Sequences were obtained from blood T cells: a sorted CD56 or NKG2C T cell subset, CD4+ or CD8+ T cells, or bulk PBMC T cells (not recorded which). These receptor sequences come from a man in his late teens or twenties in good health. Donor details come from another sample of the same person, matched by shared clones.

V gene TRBV7-2 combines with J gene TRBJ2-2; TCRdb's D call of TRBD1 is untestable without DNA. CDR1 SGHTA and CDR2 FQGNSA come from the germline V gene. The length of the CDR3 is 13 residues. This chain's CDR3 is CASPRGEAGELFF.

The chain joins TRBV24-1 to TRBJ2-3. The CDR3 is made up of 14 amino acids. The germline gives CDR1 KGHDR, CDR2 SFDVKD. The CDR3 spells CATQSSRSTDTQYF.

The CDR3 loop reads CASSLGLARSSYNEQFF. The chain employs TRBV5-1 and TRBJ2-1; TCRdb picks TRBD2, but there is no DNA to check that call. The germline V gene encodes CDR1 SGHRS and CDR2 YFSETQ. CDR3 size: 17 residues. Using reference TRBV5-1 and TRBJ2-1 for the parts outside the CDR3, the full variable domain is KAGVTQTPRYLIKTRGQQVTLSCSPISGHRSVSWYQQTPGQGLQFLFEYFSETQRNKGNFPGRFSGRQFSNSRSEMNVSTLELGDSALYLCASSLGLARSSYNEQFFGPGTRLTVL.